This T cell receptor beta chain stems from a study of T-cell reconstitution after alpha-beta-depleted transplantation in children. Study findings and constraints: Once a year had passed after transplant, T-cell counts and diversity came mostly from newly produced T cells. At day 60, the high TCRbeta diversity found in some patients originated from recipient T cells and thymic progenitors that had survived. Roughly two months post-transplant, alpha-beta T cells reportedly originated from several hundred graft clones that had expanded.

A TCRbeta library incorporating unique molecular identifiers was prepared. TCRdb independently ran MiXCR on the PCR reads; one entry per CDR3 protein. The sample lists about 640,000 distinct CDR3 sequences; 10% to 15% were seen once. The table lists this clonotype with a few counts. Its antigen is not known. The CDR3 has 14 residues. Trimming stripped 7 bases from V and 2 bases from J, with 14 bases between. Germline V lookup: CDR1 SGHAT, CDR2 FQNNGV. This TCR came from a male patient under 18 who had a stem cell transplant for acute myeloid leukemia, so the T cells may come from the graft donor. The rearrangement links TRBV11-2 to TRBJ2-5; possible D gene TRBD2, 6 bases. The sequencing used PBMCs, mostly from graft donor cells, collected 360 days after TCRalphabeta/CD19-depleted stem cell transplant. CDR3 in DNA: TGTGCCAGCATGCGGGATCCGTATCAAGAGACCCAGTACTTC. Protein: CASMRDPYQETQYF.